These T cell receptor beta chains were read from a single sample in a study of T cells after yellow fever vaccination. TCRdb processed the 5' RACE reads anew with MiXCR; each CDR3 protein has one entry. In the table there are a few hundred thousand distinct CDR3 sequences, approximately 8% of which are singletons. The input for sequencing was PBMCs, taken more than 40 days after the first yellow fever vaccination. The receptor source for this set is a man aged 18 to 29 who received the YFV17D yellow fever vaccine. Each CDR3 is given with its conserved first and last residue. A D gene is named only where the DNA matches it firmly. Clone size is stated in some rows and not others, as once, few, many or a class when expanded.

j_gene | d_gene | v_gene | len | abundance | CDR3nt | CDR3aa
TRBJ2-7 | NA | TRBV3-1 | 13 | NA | TGTGCCAGCAGCCAAGGCTTGGGCTCCGAGCAGTACTTC | CASSQGLGSEQYF
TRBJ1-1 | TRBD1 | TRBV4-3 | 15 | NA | TGCGCCAGCAGCCAAGCGGGGACAGGGGACACTGAAGCTTTCTTT | CASSQAGTGDTEAFF
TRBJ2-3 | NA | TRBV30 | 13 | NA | TGTGCCTGGAGTAGTGGCGGCACAGATACGCAGTATTTT | CAWSSGGTDTQYF
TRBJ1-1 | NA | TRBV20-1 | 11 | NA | TGCAGTGCACGTACAGGATATGAAGCTTTCTTT | CSARTGYEAFF
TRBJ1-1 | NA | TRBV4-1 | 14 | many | TGCGCCAGCAGCCAACAATTTATGAACACTGAAGCTTTCTTT | CASSQQFMNTEAFF
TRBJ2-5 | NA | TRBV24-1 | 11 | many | TGTGCCACCGGTTCGGAAGAGACCCAGTACTTC | CATGSEETQYF
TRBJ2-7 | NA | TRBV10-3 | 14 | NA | TGTGCCATCCCACGAGGCTCGGGCTACTACGAGCAGTACTTC | CAIPRGSGYYEQYF
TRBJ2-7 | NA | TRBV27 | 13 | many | TGTGCCAGCAGTTTTGGGCGCACCTACGAGCAGTACTTC | CASSFGRTYEQYF
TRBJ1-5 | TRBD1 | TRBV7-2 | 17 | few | TGTGCCAGCAGCTCCCCCCGGACAGGGGGCGGCAATCAGCCCCAGCATTTT | CASSSPRTGGGNQPQHF
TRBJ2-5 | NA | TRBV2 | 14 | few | TGTGCCAGCCCCGAAGGGATCAGACAAGAGACCCAGTACTTC | CASPEGIRQETQYF
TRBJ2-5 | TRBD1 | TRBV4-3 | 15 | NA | TGCGCCAGCAGCCAAGCGACAGGGGGGAGGGAGACCCAGTACTTC | CASSQATGGRETQYF
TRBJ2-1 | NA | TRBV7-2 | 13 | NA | TGTGCCAGCAGCCAAAATCTGGGGGTAGTGCAGTTCTTC | CASSQNLGVVQFF
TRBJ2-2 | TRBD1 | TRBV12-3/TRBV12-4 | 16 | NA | TGTGCCAGCAGTCCACCTGGGACAGGGAGCACCGGGGAGCTGTTTTTT | CASSPPGTGSTGELFF
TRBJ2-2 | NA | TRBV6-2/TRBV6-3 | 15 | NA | TGTGCCAGCAGCCCCGGGGGGCCGAACACCGGGGAGCTGTTTTTT | CASSPGGPNTGELFF
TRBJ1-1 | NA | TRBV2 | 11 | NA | TGTGCCAGCAGTGAAGAGGTTGAAGCTTTCTTT | CASSEEVEAFF
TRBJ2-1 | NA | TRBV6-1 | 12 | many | TGTGCCAGCATGGAGTCCTACAATGAGCAGTTCTTC | CASMESYNEQFF
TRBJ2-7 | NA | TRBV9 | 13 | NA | TGTGCCAGCAGTGGGACGAGCTCCTACGAGCAGTACTTC | CASSGTSSYEQYF
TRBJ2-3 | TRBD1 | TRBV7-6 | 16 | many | TGTGCCAGCAGCTTAATGGGACAGGCGAGCACAGATACGCAGTATTTT | CASSLMGQASTDTQYF
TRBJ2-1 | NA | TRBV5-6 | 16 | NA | TGTGCCAGCAGCGAGGGGCTGTCGGGGGTAGGCAATGAGCAGTTCTTC | CASSEGLSGVGNEQFF
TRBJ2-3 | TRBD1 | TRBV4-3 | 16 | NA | TGCGCCAGCAGCCTGGACAGGGGGGGTTCGACAGATACGCAGTATTTT | CASSLDRGGSTDTQYF
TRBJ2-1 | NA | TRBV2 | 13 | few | TGTGCCAGCAGTGAACGGTATTACAATGAGCAGTTCTTC | CASSERYYNEQFF
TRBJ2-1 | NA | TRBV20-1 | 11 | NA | TGCAGTGTCAGAGATCTAAAGTCTCAGTTCTTC | CSVRDLKSQFF
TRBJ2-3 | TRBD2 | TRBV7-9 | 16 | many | TGTGCCAGCAGCTGGGCGCCGGGACTAGCATCAGATACGCAGTATTTT | CASSWAPGLASDTQYF
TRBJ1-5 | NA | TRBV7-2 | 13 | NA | TGTGCCAGCAGCTCAGCCTCAGTGAATGCCCAGCATTTT | CASSSASVNAQHF
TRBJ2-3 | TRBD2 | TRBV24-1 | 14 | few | TGTGCCACCAGTGATTATGGGAGGGCAGATACGCAGTATTTT | CATSDYGRADTQYF
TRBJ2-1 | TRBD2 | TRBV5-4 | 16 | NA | TGTGCCAGCAGCCTCCTATCGGGGGGGATCTACAATGAGCAGTTCTTC | CASSLLSGGIYNEQFF
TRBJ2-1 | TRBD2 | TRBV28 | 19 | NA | TGTGCCAGCAGGCTATGGCGGACTAGCGGGACTGGCTCCTACAATGAGCAGTTCTTC | CASRLWRTSGTGSYNEQFF
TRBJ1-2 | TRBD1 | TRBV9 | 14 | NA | TGTGCCAGCAGCGTTATAGGCAGGGGGTCTGGCTACACCTTC | CASSVIGRGSGYTF
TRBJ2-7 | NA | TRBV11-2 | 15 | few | TGTGCCAGCAGCTTTCTCCAAGGGGGAACAAACGAGCAGTACTTC | CASSFLQGGTNEQYF
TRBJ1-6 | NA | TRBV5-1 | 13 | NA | TGCGCCAGCAGCTTGACAGTTCTGGCACCCCTCCACTTT | CASSLTVLAPLHF
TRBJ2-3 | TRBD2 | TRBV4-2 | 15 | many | TGTGCCAGCAGCCAAGATCGGGGGGGCCCAGATACGCAGTATTTT | CASSQDRGGPDTQYF
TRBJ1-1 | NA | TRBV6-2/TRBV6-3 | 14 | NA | TGTGCCAGCAGTTACTCCGGCACCTACACTGAAGCTTTCTTT | CASSYSGTYTEAFF
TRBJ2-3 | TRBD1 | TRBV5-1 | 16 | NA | TGCGCCAGCAGCTCCGAGCCGCCAGGACAGGCAAATACGCAGTATTTT | CASSSEPPGQANTQYF
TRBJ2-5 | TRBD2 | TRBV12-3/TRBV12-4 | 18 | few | TGTGCCAGCAGTGGTGAAATTCGACTAGCGGGGTCCGGAGAGACCCAGTACTTC | CASSGEIRLAGSGETQYF
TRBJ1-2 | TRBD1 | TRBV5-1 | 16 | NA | TGCGCCAGCAGCTTGTTTCCGACAGGGACTAACTATGGCTACACCTTC | CASSLFPTGTNYGYTF
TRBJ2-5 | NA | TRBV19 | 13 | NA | TGTGCCAGTAGTACCCAGGGTGGGCAGACCCAGTACTTC | CASSTQGGQTQYF
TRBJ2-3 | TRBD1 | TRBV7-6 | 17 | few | TGTGCCAGCAGCTTAGCGGACAGGCGCGTTCTCACAGATACGCAGTATTTT | CASSLADRRVLTDTQYF
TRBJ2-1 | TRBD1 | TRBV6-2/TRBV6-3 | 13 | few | TGTGCCAGCAGTCCCACGACAGGGGCCGAGCAGTTCTTC | CASSPTTGAEQFF
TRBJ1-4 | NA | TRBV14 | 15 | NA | TGTGCCAGCAGCCAAGTTCACCGGGGTGGTGAAAAACTGTTTTTT | CASSQVHRGGEKLFF
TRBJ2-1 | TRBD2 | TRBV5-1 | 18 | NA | TGCGCCAGCAGCTTGGGCCTAGCAGGGAGGGGCTCCTACAATGAGCAGTTCTTC | CASSLGLAGRGSYNEQFF
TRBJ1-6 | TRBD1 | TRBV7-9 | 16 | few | TGTGCCAGCAGCTCCCCACAGGGGGAGAATAATTCACCCCTCCACTTT | CASSSPQGENNSPLHF
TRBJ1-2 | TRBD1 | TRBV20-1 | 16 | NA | TGCAGTGCTAGAGCTTACCGGGACAGGGACTACTATGGCTACACCTTC | CSARAYRDRDYYGYTF